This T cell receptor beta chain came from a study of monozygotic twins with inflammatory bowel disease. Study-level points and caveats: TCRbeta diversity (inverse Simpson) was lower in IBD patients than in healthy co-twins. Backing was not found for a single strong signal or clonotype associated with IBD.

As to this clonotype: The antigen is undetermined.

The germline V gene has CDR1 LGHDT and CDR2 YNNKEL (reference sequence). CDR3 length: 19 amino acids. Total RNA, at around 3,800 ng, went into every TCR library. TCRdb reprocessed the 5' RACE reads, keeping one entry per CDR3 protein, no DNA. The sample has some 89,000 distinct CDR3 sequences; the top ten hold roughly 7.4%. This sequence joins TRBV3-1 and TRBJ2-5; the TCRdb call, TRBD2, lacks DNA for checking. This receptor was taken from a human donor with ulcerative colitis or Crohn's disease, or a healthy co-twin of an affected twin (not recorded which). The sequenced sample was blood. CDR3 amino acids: CASSQDPGGPSGYQETQYF.